A single sample is the source of the 17 T cell receptor beta chains below, sequenced in a study of T cell responses to AZD1222 COVID-19 vaccine. TCRdb's table, derived via immunoSEQ multiplex PCR, lists solely in-frame clones and lacks some. This table holds 57,000 or so clones, 85% to 90% found once. Material: peripheral blood, obtained on day 0 of MenACWY control vaccination. The receptors originated from an adult in good health.

This clone was counted only a few times. The rearrangement uses TRBV5-1 and TRBJ2-1, with TRBD2 matching over 7 bases. CDR3 length equals 16 residues. V trimming: 3 bases; J trimming: 10 bases; junction bases outside the gene matches: 16. Germline V CDR1 and CDR2: SGHRS, YFSETQ. The CDR3 DNA reads as TGCGCCAGCAGCTCCCGAGGGCTGCGGGAGATTCGGGAGCAGTTCTTC. It encodes CASSSRGLREIREQFF.

This sequence joins TRBV28 and TRBJ1-5, with D perhaps matching TRBD1 (5 bases). Germline V lookup: CDR1 MDHEN, CDR2 SYDVKM. V was pared by 2 bases and J by 0 bases, with 20 bases between. CDR3 length: 19 amino acids. The CDR3 sequence: CASSLPGTRRTHSNQPQHF. In DNA, the CDR3 is TGTGCCAGCAGTTTACCAGGGACGCGGAGGACCCATAGCAATCAGCCCCAGCATTTT.

This chain uses TRBV5-4 with TRBJ1-1; 9 bases align to TRBD1. The CDR3 has 15 residues. CDR1 is SGHNT, CDR2 YYREEE, per germline (reference sequence). After removal of 2 bases from V and 1 base from J, the junction contained 3 bases not matched to a gene. CDR3 in DNA: TGTGCCAGCAGCTTAGGACAGGGGAGGAACACTGAAGCTTTCTTT. As protein: CASSLGQGRNTEAFF.

The chain joins TRBV4-2 to TRBJ1-6; D is perhaps TRBD1 (6 bases). Germline V lookup: CDR1 LGHNA, CDR2 YNFKEQ. Deletions cut 0 bases from V and 9 bases from J, with 15 bases between. The CDR3 is 16 residues long. The CDR3 loop reads CASSQDLQGRGSPLHF. As DNA, the CDR3 is TGTGCCAGCAGCCAAGATTTACAGGGTAGAGGTTCACCCCTCCACTTT.

J is TRBJ2-3 and V is TRBV10-2; 7 nucleotides align to TRBD2. The J segment lost 6 bases and the V segment lost 10 bases, leaving 13 bases of the junction unmatched. Per germline, CDR1 WSHSY and CDR2 SAAADI. This CDR3 contains 14 residues. The CDR3 here is CATKMAGEADTQYF. Here the CDR3 DNA reads TGCGCCACCAAAATGGCGGGAGAGGCGGATACGCAGTATTTT.

The chain joins TRBV27 to TRBJ1-2; D possibly corresponds to TRBD1 (6 bases). V gave up 4 bases and J gave up 0 bases, with 18 bases separating them. Germline V gives CDR1 MNHEY, CDR2 SMNVEV (reference sequence). CDR3 length: 17 amino acids. CDR3: CASSYRPGGRANYGYTF. CDR3 nucleotide sequence: TGTGCCAGCAGTTATCGCCCCGGGGGGCGAGCTAACTATGGCTACACCTTC.

The V gene is TRBV7-9, the J gene TRBJ1-6; the match to TRBD1 covers 7 bases. Germline trimming cut 5 bases from V and 4 bases from J; bases unmatched to any gene: 11. The CDR3 loop spans 17 amino acids. Germline CDR1 and CDR2: SEHNR and FQNEAQ (reference sequence). The CDR3 loop reads CASSQPGRGGYNSPLHF. CDR3 nucleotides: TGTGCCAGCAGCCAACCGGGCAGGGGGGGTTATAATTCACCCCTCCACTTT.

The J gene is TRBJ2-7, the V gene TRBV6-6, with 11 bases aligning to TRBD1. The CDR3 is 14 residues long. V trimming: 10 bases; J trimming: 6 bases; junction bases outside the gene matches: 11. Germline loops: CDR1 MNHNY, CDR2 SVGAGI (reference sequence). CDR3 DNA sequence: TGTGCCACCAGACCCCGGGACAGGGGGTTCGAGCAGTACTTC. Amino acid sequence: CATRPRDRGFEQYF.

In this sample, this clone turned up once. V gene TRBV11-2 combines with J gene TRBJ2-7; D is tentatively TRBD1 or TRBD2 (6 bases each). Germline V gene sequence: CDR1 SGHAT, CDR2 FQNNGV. The germline V and J ends were trimmed by 4 bases and 9 bases, with 25 bases remaining between them. The CDR3 runs to 16 residues. CDR3 in DNA: TGTGCCAGCAGCTCCGATTGGGGGGCGGACCCCATAAGGCAGTACTTC. Protein product: CASSSDWGADPIRQYF.

CDR3 residues: CASRVGGSDTQYF. The CDR3, as DNA: TGTGCCAGCAGGGTCGGGGGGTCCGATACGCAGTATTTT. The chain carries TRBV25-1 and TRBJ2-3; the match to TRBD2 covers 7 bases. J was trimmed by 6 bases and V by 6 bases; bases with no gene match: 6. This CDR3 is built from 13 residues. The germline gives CDR1 MGHDK, CDR2 SYGVNS. The whole variable domain, filled in from reference TRBV25-1 and TRBJ2-3, reads EADIYQTPRYLVIGTGKKITLECSQTMGHDKMYWYQQDPGMELHLIHYSYGVNSTEKGDLSSESTVSRIRTEHFPLTLESARPSHTSQYLCASRVGGSDTQYFGPGTRLTVL.

The chain recombines TRBV9 with TRBJ1-4; 7 bases are a match to TRBD1. The CDR3 sequence is 16 residues long. V shed 3 bases and J 8 bases; nucleotides not matched to a gene: 13. Looked up from germline, CDR1 is SGDLS and CDR2 is YYNGEE. The CDR3 coding sequence is TGTGCCAGCAGCGCGAGGGAGGGGGCGATCGGAGAAAAACTGTTTTTT. Translating it yields CASSAREGAIGEKLFF.

This chain connects TRBV7-2 to TRBJ2-1; D remains unclear. V was trimmed by 6 bases and J by 3 bases, leaving 12 bases between them. This CDR3 spans 14 amino acids. CDR1 is SGHTA, CDR2 FQGNSA, per germline. CDR3 in amino acids: CASSQPTFYNEQFF. The CDR3 DNA is TGTGCCAGCAGTCAACCCACATTCTACAATGAGCAGTTCTTC.

J is TRBJ2-3 and V is TRBV5-1; TRBD2 matches 9 bases. J gave up 4 bases and V 4 bases, and 10 bases lay outside the gene matches. The CDR3 length is 16 residues. Germline CDR1 SGHRS, CDR2 YFSETQ. CDR3 coding DNA: TGCGCCAGCAGCGTACGTCCGGGACTAGCCCCAGATACGCAGTATTTT. It specifies CASSVRPGLAPDTQYF.

Only one count was recorded for this clone. The CDR3 coding sequence is TGTGCCAGCAGCTTAGGCCTTGGGGGAGCAACAGATACGCAGTATTTT. Its protein product is CASSLGLGGATDTQYF. The V and J genes are TRBV7-2 and TRBJ2-3; possibly TRBD1 or TRBD2 for D (5 bases each). Deletions cut 1 base from V and 3 bases from J, with 14 bases between. This CDR3 is 16 amino acids long. Germline-derived CDR1 and CDR2 are SGHTA and FQGNSA.

V usage is TRBV28 and J usage is TRBJ1-2, with D possibly being TRBD1 (5 bases). The CDR3 covers 14 residues. Deletions cut 4 bases from V and 7 bases from J, with 16 bases between. The germline gives CDR1 MDHEN, CDR2 SYDVKM. CDR3 in DNA: TGTGCCAGCAGTTCGAGTGGGCAGGGCGGTGGCTACACCTTC. It yields the protein CASSSSGQGGGYTF.

A single count supports this clone. The rearrangement links TRBV5-4 to TRBJ1-1; 8 nucleotides align to TRBD1. The ends lost 4 bases at V and 0 bases at J; junction bases unmatched: 5. CDR3 length equals 15 residues. The V gene's germline CDR1 is SGHNT and CDR2 YYREEE (reference sequence). CDR3 bases: TGTGCCAGCAGCGGTGGACAGGGATTGAACACTGAAGCTTTCTTT. This codes for CASSGGQGLNTEAFF.

This rearrangement joins TRBV30 to TRBJ2-1, with TRBD2 as a possible D gene (6 bases). This CDR3 region has 16 residues. With 0 bases removed from V and 6 bases from J, the gap between germline ends came to 18 bases. Looked up from germline, CDR1 is GTSNPN and CDR2 is SVGIG (reference sequence). CDR3 bases: TGTGCCTGGAGTGTACGCGACCTAGCCGGGGGCAATGAGCAGTTCTTC. Its translation is CAWSVRDLAGGNEQFF. The whole variable domain, filled in from reference TRBV30 and TRBJ2-1, reads SQTIHQWPATLVQPVGSPLSLECTVEGTSNPNLYWYRQAAGRGLQLLFYSVGIGQISSEVPQNLSASRPQDRQFILSSKKLLLSDSGFYLCAWSVRDLAGGNEQFFGPGTRLTVL.